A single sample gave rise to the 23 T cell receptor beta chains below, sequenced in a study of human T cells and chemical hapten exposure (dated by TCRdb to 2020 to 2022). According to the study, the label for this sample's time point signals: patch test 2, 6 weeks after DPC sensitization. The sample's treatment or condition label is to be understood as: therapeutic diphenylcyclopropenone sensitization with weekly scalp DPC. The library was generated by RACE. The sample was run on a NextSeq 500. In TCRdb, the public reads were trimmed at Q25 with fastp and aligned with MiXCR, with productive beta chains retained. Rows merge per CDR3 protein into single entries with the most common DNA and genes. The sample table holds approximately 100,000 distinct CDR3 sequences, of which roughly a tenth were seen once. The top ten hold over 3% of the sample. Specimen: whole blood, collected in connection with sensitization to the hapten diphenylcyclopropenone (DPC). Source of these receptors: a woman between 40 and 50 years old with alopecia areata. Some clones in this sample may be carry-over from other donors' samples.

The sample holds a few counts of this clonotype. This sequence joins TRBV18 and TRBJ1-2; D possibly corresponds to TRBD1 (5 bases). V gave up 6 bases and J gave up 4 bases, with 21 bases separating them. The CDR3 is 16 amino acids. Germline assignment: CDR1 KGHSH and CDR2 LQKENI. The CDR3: CASSLYRDPSSYGYTF. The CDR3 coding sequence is TGTGCCAGCTCTCTTTACCGGGACCCCTCTTCCTATGGCTACACCTTC.

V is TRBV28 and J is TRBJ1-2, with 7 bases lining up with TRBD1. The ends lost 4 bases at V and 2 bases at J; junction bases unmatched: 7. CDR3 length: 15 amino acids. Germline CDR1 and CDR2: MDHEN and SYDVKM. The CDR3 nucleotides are TGTGCCAGCAGTTCACCCGGGACAGACAACTATGGCTACACCTTC. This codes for CASSSPGTDNYGYTF.

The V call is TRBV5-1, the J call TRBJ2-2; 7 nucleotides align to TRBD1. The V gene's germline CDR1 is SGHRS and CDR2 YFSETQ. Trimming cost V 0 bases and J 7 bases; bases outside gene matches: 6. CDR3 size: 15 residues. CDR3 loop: CASSLATGQVGELFF. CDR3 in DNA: TGCGCCAGCAGCTTGGCGACAGGGCAAGTCGGGGAGCTGTTTTTT.

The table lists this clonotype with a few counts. CDR3 sequence (DNA): TGTGCCAGCAGCCGCGGACTAGCGTTCACAGATACGCAGTATTTT. Translation gives CASSRGLAFTDTQYF. The chain links TRBV3-1 to TRBJ2-3, with 9 bases fitting TRBD2. V lost 4 bases and J lost 2; bases outside the gene matches: 4. Germline values: CDR1 LGHDT, CDR2 YNNKEL (reference sequence). The CDR3 has 15 residues.

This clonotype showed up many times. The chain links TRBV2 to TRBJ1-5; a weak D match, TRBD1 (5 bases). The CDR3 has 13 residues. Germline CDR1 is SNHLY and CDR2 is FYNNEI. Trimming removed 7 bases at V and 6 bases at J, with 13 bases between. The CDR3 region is CASNRDAGQPQHF. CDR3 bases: TGTGCCAGCAACCGGGACGCGGGTCAGCCCCAGCATTTT.

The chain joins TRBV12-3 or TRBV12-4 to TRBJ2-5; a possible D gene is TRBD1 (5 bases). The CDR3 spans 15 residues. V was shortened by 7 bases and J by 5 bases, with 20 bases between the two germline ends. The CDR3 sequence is CASTPRGQQGETQYF. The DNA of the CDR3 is TGTGCCAGCACCCCAAGGGGCCAGCAGGGCGAGACCCAGTACTTC.

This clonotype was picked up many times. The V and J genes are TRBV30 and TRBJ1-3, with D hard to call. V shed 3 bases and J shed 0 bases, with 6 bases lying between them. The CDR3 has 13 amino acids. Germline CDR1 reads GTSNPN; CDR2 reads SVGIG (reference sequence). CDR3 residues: CAWSRSSGNTIYF. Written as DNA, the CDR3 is TGTGCCTGGAGCCGGAGCTCTGGAAACACCATATATTTT.

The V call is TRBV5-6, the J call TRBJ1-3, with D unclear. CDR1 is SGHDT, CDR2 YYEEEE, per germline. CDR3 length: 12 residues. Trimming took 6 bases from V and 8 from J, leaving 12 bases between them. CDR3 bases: TGTGCCAGCACCAAGTCTAGTGACACCATATATTTT. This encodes CASTKSSDTIYF.

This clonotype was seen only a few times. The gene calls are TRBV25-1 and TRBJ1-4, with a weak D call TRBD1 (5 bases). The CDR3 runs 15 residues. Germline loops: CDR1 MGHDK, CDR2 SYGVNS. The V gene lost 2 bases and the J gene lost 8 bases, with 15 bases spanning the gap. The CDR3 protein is CASSEPQGLSEKLFF. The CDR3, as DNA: TGTGCCAGCAGTGAACCTCAGGGATTGAGCGAAAAACTGTTTTTT. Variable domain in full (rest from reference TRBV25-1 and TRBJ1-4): EADIYQTPRYLVIGTGKKITLECSQTMGHDKMYWYQQDPGMELHLIHYSYGVNSTEKGDLSSESTVSRIRTEHFPLTLESARPSHTSQYLCASSEPQGLSEKLFFGSGTQLSVL.

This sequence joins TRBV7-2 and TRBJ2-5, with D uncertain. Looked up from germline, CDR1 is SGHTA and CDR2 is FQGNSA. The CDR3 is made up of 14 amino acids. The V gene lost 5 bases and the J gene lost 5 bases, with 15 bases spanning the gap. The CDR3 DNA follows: TGTGCCAGCAGCCCCTACAAAAGCCCCGAGACCCAGTACTTC. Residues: CASSPYKSPETQYF.

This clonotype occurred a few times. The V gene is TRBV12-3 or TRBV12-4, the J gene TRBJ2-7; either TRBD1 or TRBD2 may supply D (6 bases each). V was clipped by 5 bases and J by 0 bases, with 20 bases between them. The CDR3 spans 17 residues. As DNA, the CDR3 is TGTGCCAGCAGTCTATTTGGGGGCGGGGCCAGCTCCTACGAGCAGTACTTC. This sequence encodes CASSLFGGGASSYEQYF.

The CDR3 spells CASSSPGTPYGYTF. The CDR3 nucleotides read TGTGCCAGCAGCTCCCCCGGGACACCTTATGGCTACACCTTC. This chain links TRBV5-4 with TRBJ1-2, with D tentatively TRBD1 (6 bases). The CDR3 totals 14 residues. The V and J ends lost 3 bases and 5 bases respectively, with 14 bases between them. Germline V gene lookup returns CDR1 SGHNT and CDR2 YYREEE (reference sequence).

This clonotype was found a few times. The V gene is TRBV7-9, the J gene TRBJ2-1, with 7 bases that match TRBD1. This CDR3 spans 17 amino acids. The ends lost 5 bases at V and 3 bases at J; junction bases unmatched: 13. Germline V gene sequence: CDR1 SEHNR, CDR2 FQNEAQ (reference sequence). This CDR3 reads CASSPLLTGIYYNEQFF. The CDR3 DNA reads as TGTGCCAGCAGCCCCCTCTTGACAGGGATCTACTACAATGAGCAGTTCTTC.

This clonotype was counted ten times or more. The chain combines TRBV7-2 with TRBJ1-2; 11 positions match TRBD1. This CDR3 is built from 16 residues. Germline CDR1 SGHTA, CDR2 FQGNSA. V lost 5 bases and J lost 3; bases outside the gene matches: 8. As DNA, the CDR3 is TGTGCCAGCAGCCTCTACGCGGGACAGGGGGACTATGGCTACACCTTC. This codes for CASSLYAGQGDYGYTF.

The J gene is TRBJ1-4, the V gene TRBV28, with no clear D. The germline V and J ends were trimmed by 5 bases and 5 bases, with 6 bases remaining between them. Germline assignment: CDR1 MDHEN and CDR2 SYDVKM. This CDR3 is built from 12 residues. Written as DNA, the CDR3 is TGTGCCAGCAGTGAGAAAAATGAAAAACTGTTTTTT. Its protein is CASSEKNEKLFF.

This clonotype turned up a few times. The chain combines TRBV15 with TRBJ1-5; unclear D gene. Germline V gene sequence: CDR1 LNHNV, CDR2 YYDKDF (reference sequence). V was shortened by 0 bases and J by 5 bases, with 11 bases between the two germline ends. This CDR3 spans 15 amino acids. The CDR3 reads CATSRDQTDYQPQHF. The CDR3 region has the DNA TGTGCCACCAGCAGAGACCAAACGGATTATCAGCCCCAGCATTTT.

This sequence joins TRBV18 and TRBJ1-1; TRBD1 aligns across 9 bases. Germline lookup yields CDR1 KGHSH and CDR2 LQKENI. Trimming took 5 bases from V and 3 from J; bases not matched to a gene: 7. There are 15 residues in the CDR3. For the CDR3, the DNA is TGTGCCAGCTCAGGCAACAGGGGGCTGGACACTGAAGCTTTCTTT. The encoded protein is CASSGNRGLDTEAFF.

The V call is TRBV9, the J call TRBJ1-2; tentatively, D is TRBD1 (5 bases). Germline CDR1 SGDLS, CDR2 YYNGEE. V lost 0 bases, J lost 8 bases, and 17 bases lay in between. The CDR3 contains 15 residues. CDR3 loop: CASSVDIGTFPGYTF. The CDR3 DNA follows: TGTGCCAGCAGCGTAGACATTGGGACCTTCCCCGGCTACACCTTC.

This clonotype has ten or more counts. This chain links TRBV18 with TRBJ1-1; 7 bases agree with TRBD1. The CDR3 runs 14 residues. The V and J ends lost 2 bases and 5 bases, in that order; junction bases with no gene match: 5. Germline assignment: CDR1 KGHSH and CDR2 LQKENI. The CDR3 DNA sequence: TGTGCCAGCTCACCAATAACAGGGGAGACTGAAGCTTTCTTT. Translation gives CASSPITGETEAFF. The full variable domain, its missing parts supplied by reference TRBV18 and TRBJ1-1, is NAGVMQNPRHLVRRRGQEARLRCSPMKGHSHVYWYRQLPEEGLKFMVYLQKENIIDESGMPKERFSAEFPKEGPSILRIQQVVRGDSAAYFCASSPITGETEAFFGQGTRLTVV.

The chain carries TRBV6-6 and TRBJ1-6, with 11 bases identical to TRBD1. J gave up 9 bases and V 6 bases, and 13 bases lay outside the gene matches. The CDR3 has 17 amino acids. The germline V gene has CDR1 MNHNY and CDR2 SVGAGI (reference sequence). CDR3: CASSPNSGTGGGSPLHF. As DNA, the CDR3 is TGTGCCAGCAGCCCCAACTCCGGGACAGGGGGTGGTTCACCCCTCCACTTT.

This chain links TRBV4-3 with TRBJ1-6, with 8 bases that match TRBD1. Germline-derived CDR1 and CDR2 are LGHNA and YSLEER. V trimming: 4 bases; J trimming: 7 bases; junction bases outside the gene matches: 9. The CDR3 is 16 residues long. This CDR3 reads CASSPLGQGWNSPLHF. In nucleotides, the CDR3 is TGCGCCAGCAGCCCCCTCGGACAGGGATGGAATTCACCCCTCCACTTT.

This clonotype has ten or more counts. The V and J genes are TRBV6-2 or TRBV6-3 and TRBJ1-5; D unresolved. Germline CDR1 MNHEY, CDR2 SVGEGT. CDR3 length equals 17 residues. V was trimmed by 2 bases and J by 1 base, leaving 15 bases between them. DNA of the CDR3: TGTGCCAGCAGTTACGGGCGAAGCGGCGTGAGCAATCAGCCCCAGCATTTT. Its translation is CASSYGRSGVSNQPQHF.

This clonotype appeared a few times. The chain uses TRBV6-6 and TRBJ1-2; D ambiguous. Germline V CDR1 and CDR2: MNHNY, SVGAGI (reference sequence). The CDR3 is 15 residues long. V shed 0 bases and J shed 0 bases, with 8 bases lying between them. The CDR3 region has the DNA TGTGCCAGCAGTTACTCCCCGGCCCCTAACTATGGCTACACCTTC. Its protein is CASSYSPAPNYGYTF.